A single sample gave rise to the 12 T cell receptor beta chains below, sequenced in a study of cytomegalovirus exposure and HLA in healthy donors. Use of 60 Vbeta and 13 Jbeta primers characterized the PCR. The table came from immunoSEQ multiplex PCR; TCRdb's copy has only in-frame clones and leaves some out. The repertoire includes around 250,000 clones, around nine tenths of them detected once, and roughly 1.6% sits in the top ten. What was sequenced was PBMCs. The receptor source for this set is a girl aged 2 to 10 in good health and CMV-seronegative.

The V gene is TRBV18, the J gene TRBJ2-7; 8 bases fit TRBD1. Germline loops: CDR1 KGHSH, CDR2 LQKENI. The CDR3 has 15 residues. J was trimmed by 6 bases and V by 8 bases; bases with no gene match: 15. The CDR3 DNA reads as TGTGCCAGCCTTGTCTTTCCGGGACAGGATCGCGAGCAGTACTTC. Its translation: CASLVFPGQDREQYF.

This clone was observed a single time. The chain is built from TRBV6-1 and TRBJ2-4, with D perhaps matching TRBD2 (6 bases). Germline V CDR1 and CDR2: MNHNS, SASEGT. This CDR3 contains 15 residues. V gave up 6 bases and J gave up 7 bases, with 19 bases separating them. The CDR3 here is CASRQSGTERNIQYF. The DNA of the CDR3 is TGTGCCAGCAGACAATCCGGGACTGAGAGGAACATTCAGTACTTC.

The rearrangement links TRBV27 to TRBJ2-1, with 8 bases matching TRBD1. V dropped 1 base and J dropped 8; count of bases not matched to a gene: 13. The CDR3 is 17 residues long. Germline lookup yields CDR1 MNHEY and CDR2 SMNVEV (reference sequence). Here the CDR3 DNA reads TGTGCCAGCAGTTTATTCTTAGGGACAGGAGGATCCGATGAGCAGTTCTTC. The encoded protein is CASSLFLGTGGSDEQFF.

The chain recombines TRBV5-4 with TRBJ2-1; 7 bases align to TRBD2. J lost 4 bases, V lost 2 bases, and 9 bases had no gene match. Germline loops: CDR1 SGHNT, CDR2 YYREEE (reference sequence). The CDR3 is made up of 16 amino acids. The CDR3 DNA is TGTGCCAGCAGCTTACGAGCGGGAACCAGTTACAATGAGCAGTTCTTC. This codes for CASSLRAGTSYNEQFF.

In its sample, this clone was seen a few times. The chain is built from TRBV27 and TRBJ1-1, with D maybe TRBD1 (6 bases). CDR3 size: 15 residues. Between the trimmed V and J ends, which lost 5 bases and 0 bases, there was a span of 13 bases. Germline V lookup: CDR1 MNHEY, CDR2 SMNVEV (reference sequence). The CDR3 is CASSPFNRVNTEAFF. The CDR3 bases are TGTGCCAGCAGTCCATTCAACAGGGTGAACACTGAAGCTTTCTTT.

CDR3 sequence reads: CASSVGTGAIGYTF. The CDR3 nucleotides are TGTGCCAGCAGCGTTGGAACAGGGGCGATTGGCTACACCTTC. This chain connects TRBV9 to TRBJ1-2, with 7 bases aligning to TRBD1. CDR1 is SGDLS and CDR2 is YYNGEE in the germline V gene. Trimming cost V 2 bases and J 7 bases; bases outside gene matches: 8. CDR3 length: 14 residues.

The genes are TRBV5-1 and TRBJ2-5; 10 positions match TRBD1. Germline lookup yields CDR1 SGHRS and CDR2 YFSETQ. The CDR3 length is 15 residues. Trimming removed 4 bases from V and 8 bases from J; junction bases left unmatched: 11. The CDR3 DNA reads TGCGCCAGCAGCAGAGACAGGGGGCCGGGGCTAACCCAGTACTTC. Protein product: CASSRDRGPGLTQYF.

The J gene is TRBJ2-3, the V gene TRBV30; 9 bases align to TRBD1. Germline CDR1 reads GTSNPN; CDR2 reads SVGIG (reference sequence). V shed 5 bases, J shed 6 bases, and the junction held 3 bases outside the gene matches. The CDR3 loop spans 12 amino acids. The CDR3: CAWEGTGDTQYF. Here the CDR3 DNA reads TGTGCCTGGGAAGGGACAGGGGATACGCAGTATTTT.

This clone has a handful of counts. The chain employs TRBV19 and TRBJ2-6, with D perhaps TRBD2 (6 bases). Germline V CDR1 and CDR2: LNHDA, SQIVND (reference sequence). This CDR3 has 14 amino acids. V gave up 7 bases and J gave up 0 bases, with 7 bases separating them. In nucleotides, the CDR3 is TGTGCCAGTAAGGAGGGCTCTGGGGCCAACGTCCTGACTTTC. Amino acids: CASKEGSGANVLTF.

The chain recombines TRBV11-2 with TRBJ2-7, with D tentatively TRBD1 (5 bases). Trimming stripped 1 base from V and 3 bases from J, with 7 bases between. The CDR3 totals 13 residues. The germline V gene has CDR1 SGHAT and CDR2 FQNNGV. This CDR3 reads CASSLGGGYEQYF. The CDR3 DNA follows: TGTGCCAGCAGCTTAGGGGGCGGCTACGAGCAGTACTTC. The variable domain in full, with the rest retrieved from reference TRBV11-2 and TRBJ2-7, is EAGVAQSPRYKIIEKRQSVAFWCNPISGHATLYWYQQILGQGPKLLIQFQNNGVVDDSQLPKDRFSAERLKGVDSTLKIQPAKLEDSAVYLCASSLGGGYEQYFGPGTRLTVT.

The V call is TRBV7-6, the J call TRBJ2-5; D remains unclear. Germline values: CDR1 SGHVS, CDR2 FNYEAQ. V lost 1 base to trimming and J lost 1 base, with 10 bases between them. CDR3 length: 15 amino acids. CDR3 loop: CASSLVDTLQETQYF. The CDR3 DNA sequence: TGTGCCAGCAGCTTAGTTGACACACTCCAAGAGACCCAGTACTTC.

This clone was observed a handful of times. The gene calls are TRBV25-1 and TRBJ1-3; D is unclear. The germline V and J ends were trimmed by 6 bases and 2 bases, with 8 bases remaining between them. The CDR3 is 13 amino acids. Germline V gives CDR1 MGHDK, CDR2 SYGVNS. The CDR3 DNA is TGTGCCAGCAGAACGACACCTGGAAACACCATATATTTT. It yields the protein CASRTTPGNTIYF.